Listed below are T cell receptor beta chains from one sample, sequenced in a study of blood T cell repertoires in COVID-19. Method: immunoSEQ multiplex PCR; TCRdb's copy keeps in-frame clones and lacks some. Among under 45,000 clones listed, about 90% were seen once. Sequences were obtained from peripheral blood. The receptors stem from a human donor in a cohort sampled during active COVID-19. Each CDR3 is given with its conserved first and last residue. The D gene is left open where the match is weak. The size entry is marked missing in some rows and otherwise reads once, few, many or a size class.

clone size: NA
D gene: NA
J gene: TRBJ2-7
V gene: TRBV7-9
CDR3 protein: CASSNTYEQYF
CDR3 DNA: TGTGCCAGCAGCAATACCTACGAGCAGTACTTC

clone size: NA
D gene: TRBD2
J gene: TRBJ2-7
V gene: TRBV5-1
CDR3 protein: CASSQGLEESEQYF
CDR3 DNA: TGCGCCAGCAGCCAGGGACTAGAGGAGTCCGAGCAGTACTTC

clone size: NA
D gene: TRBD2
J gene: TRBJ2-5
V gene: TRBV29-1
CDR3 protein: CSVEVASGGTWGETQYF
CDR3 DNA: TGCAGCGTTGAAGTAGCTAGCGGGGGTACCTGGGGCGAGACCCAGTACTTC

clone size: NA
D gene: TRBD1
J gene: TRBJ2-7
V gene: TRBV7-2
CDR3 protein: CASSHEQGTFYEQYF
CDR3 DNA: TGTGCCAGCAGCCACGAACAGGGGACCTTCTACGAGCAGTACTTC

clone size: NA
D gene: TRBD2
J gene: TRBJ2-6
V gene: TRBV19
CDR3 protein: CASSRLAGAGANVLTF
CDR3 DNA: TGTGCCAGTAGTAGACTAGCGGGAGCTGGGGCCAACGTCCTGACTTTC

clone size: few
D gene: TRBD2
J gene: TRBJ2-5
V gene: TRBV9
CDR3 protein: CASSVGLAGETQYF
CDR3 DNA: TGTGCCAGCAGCGTAGGACTAGCGGGAGAGACCCAGTACTTC

clone size: once
D gene: TRBD1
J gene: TRBJ2-7
V gene: TRBV18
CDR3 protein: CASSGDRGYEQYF
CDR3 DNA: TGTGCCAGCTCAGGGGACAGGGGCTACGAGCAGTACTTC

clone size: NA
D gene: TRBD2
J gene: TRBJ2-4
V gene: TRBV7-2
CDR3 protein: CASSLARGLAGAVAKNIQYF
CDR3 DNA: TGTGCCAGCAGCTTAGCCCGAGGACTAGCGGGAGCTGTAGCCAAAAACATTCAGTACTTC

clone size: NA
D gene: NA
J gene: TRBJ1-1
V gene: TRBV7-2
CDR3 protein: CASNANRGEAFF
CDR3 DNA: TGTGCCAGCAACGCCAACCGGGGAGAAGCTTTCTTT

clone size: NA
D gene: TRBD1
J gene: TRBJ2-1
V gene: TRBV4-3
CDR3 protein: CASSRNRGSEQFF
CDR3 DNA: TGCGCCAGCAGCCGGAACAGGGGAAGTGAGCAGTTCTTC

clone size: NA
D gene: NA
J gene: TRBJ1-1
V gene: TRBV6-5
CDR3 protein: CASRPNLGRNTEAFF
CDR3 DNA: TGTGCCAGCAGACCGAATTTGGGGCGGAACACTGAAGCTTTCTTT

clone size: NA
D gene: NA
J gene: TRBJ1-1
V gene: TRBV19
CDR3 protein: CASSLPPLGAYMNTEAFF
CDR3 DNA: TGTGCCAGTAGTCTCCCCCCCTTGGGGGCATATATGAACACTGAAGCTTTCTTT

clone size: NA
D gene: NA
J gene: TRBJ1-5
V gene: TRBV30
CDR3 protein: CACGQSNQPQHF
CDR3 DNA: TGTGCCTGCGGACAGAGCAATCAGCCCCAGCATTTT

clone size: NA
D gene: NA
J gene: TRBJ1-2
V gene: TRBV7-2
CDR3 protein: CASSLGRGGNYGYTF
CDR3 DNA: TGTGCCAGCAGCTTAGGGCGGGGCGGGAACTATGGCTACACCTTC

clone size: NA
D gene: NA
J gene: TRBJ2-7
V gene: TRBV18
CDR3 protein: CASSPSTIQGYEQYF
CDR3 DNA: TGTGCCAGCTCACCCTCTACCATACAGGGCTACGAGCAGTACTTC

clone size: NA
D gene: TRBD1
J gene: TRBJ2-1
V gene: TRBV5-8
CDR3 protein: CASSLGQGADNEQFF
CDR3 DNA: TGTGCCAGCAGCTTGGGACAGGGGGCTGACAATGAGCAGTTCTTC

clone size: NA
D gene: NA
J gene: TRBJ2-5
V gene: TRBV12-3/TRBV12-4
CDR3 protein: CASRRGSETQYF
CDR3 DNA: TGTGCCAGCAGACGCGGGTCTGAGACCCAGTACTTC

clone size: once
D gene: NA
J gene: TRBJ1-1
V gene: TRBV7-3
CDR3 protein: CASSLTAGSEAFF
CDR3 DNA: TGTGCCAGCAGCTTAACGGCAGGGTCTGAAGCTTTCTTT

clone size: NA
D gene: NA
J gene: TRBJ2-3
V gene: TRBV21-1
CDR3 protein: CASSKGGGLADHTDTQYF
CDR3 DNA: TGTGCCAGCAGCAAAGGCGGGGGACTAGCGGATCACACAGATACGCAGTATTTT

clone size: NA
D gene: TRBD1
J gene: TRBJ1-2
V gene: TRBV11-2
CDR3 protein: CASSSKQGGRGYTF
CDR3 DNA: TGTGCCAGCAGCTCCAAACAGGGGGGCAGGGGCTACACCTTC

clone size: NA
D gene: TRBD1
J gene: TRBJ2-1
V gene: TRBV30
CDR3 protein: CAWSLGTGDYNEQFF
CDR3 DNA: TGTGCCTGGAGTTTAGGGACAGGGGATTACAATGAGCAGTTCTTC

clone size: NA
D gene: NA
J gene: TRBJ1-2
V gene: TRBV19
CDR3 protein: CASSIETGYGYTF
CDR3 DNA: TGTGCCAGTAGTATAGAGACAGGCTATGGCTACACCTTC

clone size: once
D gene: TRBD2
J gene: TRBJ2-2
V gene: TRBV19
CDR3 protein: CASSSPGLADRPTGELFF
CDR3 DNA: TGTGCCAGTAGTTCCCCGGGACTAGCGGATAGACCCACCGGGGAGCTGTTTTTT

clone size: NA
D gene: TRBD1
J gene: TRBJ1-5
V gene: TRBV19
CDR3 protein: CASSIDRDRTWPQHF
CDR3 DNA: TGTGCCAGTAGTATTGATAGGGACAGGACATGGCCCCAGCATTTT

clone size: NA
D gene: NA
J gene: TRBJ1-2
V gene: TRBV6-5
CDR3 protein: CASRLGSYGYTF
CDR3 DNA: TGTGCCAGCAGGTTAGGGAGCTATGGCTACACCTTC

clone size: NA
D gene: NA
J gene: TRBJ2-3
V gene: TRBV2
CDR3 protein: CASREGQTSTDTQYF
CDR3 DNA: TGTGCCAGCAGGGAAGGCCAGACTAGCACAGATACGCAGTATTTT

clone size: NA
D gene: TRBD1
J gene: TRBJ1-6
V gene: TRBV28
CDR3 protein: CASSLDRGRSSLSPLHF
CDR3 DNA: TGTGCCAGCAGTTTAGACAGGGGGCGCTCATCCCTTTCACCCCTCCACTTT

clone size: NA
D gene: NA
J gene: TRBJ2-2
V gene: TRBV9
CDR3 protein: CASSPRRNTGELFF
CDR3 DNA: TGTGCCAGCAGCCCTCGTAGGAACACCGGGGAGCTGTTTTTT

clone size: NA
D gene: NA
J gene: TRBJ1-1
V gene: TRBV7-2
CDR3 protein: CASRPGAFGGAEAFF
CDR3 DNA: TGTGCCAGCAGACCCGGGGCCTTCGGCGGGGCTGAAGCTTTCTTT

clone size: NA
D gene: TRBD1
J gene: TRBJ1-5
V gene: TRBV4-1
CDR3 protein: CASSQDFGTASLSGNQPQHF
CDR3 DNA: TGCGCCAGCAGCCAAGATTTCGGGACAGCATCTCTAAGTGGCAATCAGCCCCAGCATTTT

clone size: NA
D gene: NA
J gene: TRBJ1-2
V gene: TRBV19
CDR3 protein: CASSTLRDYGYTF
CDR3 DNA: TGTGCCAGTAGTACGCTGAGGGACTATGGCTACACCTTC

clone size: NA
D gene: NA
J gene: TRBJ1-5
V gene: TRBV30
CDR3 protein: CAWRKTGLGHQPQHF
CDR3 DNA: TGTGCCTGGAGGAAGACAGGTCTGGGACATCAGCCCCAGCATTTT

clone size: NA
D gene: NA
J gene: TRBJ2-7
V gene: TRBV5-5
CDR3 protein: CASSLVSYSSYEQYF
CDR3 DNA: TGTGCCAGCAGCTTGGTTTCCTACAGCTCCTACGAGCAGTACTTC

clone size: NA
D gene: TRBD2
J gene: TRBJ2-2
V gene: TRBV23-1
CDR3 protein: CASSQSVTGGELAGGSGELFF
CDR3 DNA: TGCGCCAGCAGTCAATCGGTCACAGGGGGCGAACTAGCGGGAGGCTCCGGGGAGCTGTTTTTT

clone size: NA
D gene: NA
J gene: TRBJ2-2
V gene: TRBV4-3
CDR3 protein: CASSQDRGYTGELFF
CDR3 DNA: TGCGCCAGCAGCCAAGATCGAGGATACACCGGGGAGCTGTTTTTT

clone size: once
D gene: TRBD2
J gene: TRBJ2-1
V gene: TRBV7-9
CDR3 protein: CASSFKAGGNYEQFF
CDR3 DNA: TGTGCCAGCAGCTTCAAAGCGGGAGGGAATTATGAGCAGTTCTTC

clone size: NA
D gene: TRBD2
J gene: TRBJ2-1
V gene: TRBV20-1
CDR3 protein: CSASSPSGRAYNEQFF
CDR3 DNA: TGCAGTGCTAGTTCGCCTAGCGGGAGGGCCTACAATGAGCAGTTCTTC

clone size: NA
D gene: TRBD1
J gene: TRBJ2-7
V gene: TRBV7-2
CDR3 protein: CASSPRTGGYEQYF
CDR3 DNA: TGTGCCAGCAGCCCTCGGACAGGGGGGTACGAGCAGTACTTC

clone size: once
D gene: NA
J gene: TRBJ2-5
V gene: TRBV6-5
CDR3 protein: CASNRVPGSGTQYF
CDR3 DNA: TGTGCCAGCAATAGGGTCCCGGGGTCTGGGACCCAGTACTTC

clone size: NA
D gene: NA
J gene: TRBJ1-2
V gene: TRBV28
CDR3 protein: CASSPLGVAGGNYGYTF
CDR3 DNA: TGTGCCAGCAGTCCTCTGGGGGTTGCAGGAGGGAACTATGGCTACACCTTC

clone size: NA
D gene: NA
J gene: TRBJ1-1
V gene: TRBV2
CDR3 protein: CASALGGNTEAFF
CDR3 DNA: TGTGCCAGCGCTCTGGGGGGGAACACTGAAGCTTTCTTT

clone size: NA
D gene: TRBD2
J gene: TRBJ2-7
V gene: TRBV7-2
CDR3 protein: CASSSPPSGDYEQYF
CDR3 DNA: TGTGCCAGCAGCTCCCCCCCTAGCGGGGACTACGAGCAGTACTTC

clone size: few
D gene: NA
J gene: TRBJ1-5
V gene: TRBV5-1
CDR3 protein: CASSGGQPYSNQPQHF
CDR3 DNA: TGCGCCAGCAGCGGAGGGCAGCCTTATAGCAATCAGCCCCAGCATTTT

clone size: NA
D gene: NA
J gene: TRBJ2-7
V gene: TRBV18
CDR3 protein: CASSPRLFWYEQYF
CDR3 DNA: TGTGCCAGCTCACCACGGCTGTTTTGGTACGAGCAGTACTTC

clone size: NA
D gene: NA
J gene: TRBJ1-2
V gene: TRBV7-2
CDR3 protein: CASSLGAGGDGYTF
CDR3 DNA: TGTGCCAGCAGCTTAGGTGCTGGGGGCGATGGCTACACCTTC

clone size: few
D gene: TRBD1
J gene: TRBJ1-1
V gene: TRBV30
CDR3 protein: CAWSLTGSTEAFF
CDR3 DNA: TGTGCCTGGAGTTTGACAGGGTCCACTGAAGCTTTCTTT

clone size: NA
D gene: TRBD1
J gene: TRBJ1-5
V gene: TRBV29-1
CDR3 protein: CSTGQAPNQPQHF
CDR3 DNA: TGCAGCACGGGACAGGCTCCGAATCAGCCCCAGCATTTT

clone size: NA
D gene: NA
J gene: TRBJ2-7
V gene: TRBV28
CDR3 protein: CASMAGRTHEQYF
CDR3 DNA: TGTGCCAGCATGGCGGGGCGTACCCACGAGCAGTACTTC

clone size: NA
D gene: NA
J gene: TRBJ1-2
V gene: TRBV6-6
CDR3 protein: CASSYPEPYGYTF
CDR3 DNA: TGTGCCAGCAGTTACCCCGAGCCTTATGGCTACACCTTC

clone size: NA
D gene: NA
J gene: TRBJ1-2
V gene: TRBV9
CDR3 protein: CASSEQGHLGGYTF
CDR3 DNA: TGTGCCAGCAGCGAACAGGGCCACTTAGGGGGCTACACCTTC